A few counts support the clone carrying this T cell receptor (beta chain). Its target is unknown. These data belong to a study of T cell repertoires in cytomegalovirus infection. Study results and caveats: Clonotype analysis showed dominance of the ex vivo response by HLA-C-restricted CMV-specific TCR beta clonotypes.

TCRdb itself ran the reads through MiXCR, one entry per CDR3 protein. The sample yields roughly 320,000 distinct CDR3 sequences, more than 9% seen once. This receptor was taken from a human donor in good health (CMV status not recorded). Some clones in this sample may be carry-over from other donors' samples. The sequenced sample consisted of PBMCs.

CDR3 sequence: CAIGSLGTHYGYTF. CDR3 coding DNA: TGTGCCATCGGTTCATTAGGGACCCACTATGGCTACACCTTC. This rearrangement joins TRBV10-3 to TRBJ1-2, with D possibly TRBD1 on 5 matching bases. Germline CDR1 ENHRY, CDR2 SYGVKD. Trimming pared 8 bases from V and 3 bases from J, leaving 16 bases between. The CDR3 is 14 residues long.